Detailed here is one T cell receptor (beta chain). This specimen belongs to a study of cytomegalovirus exposure and HLA in healthy donors. PCR amplification relied on 60 Vbeta primers (plus 13 Jbeta primers). Libraries were prepared by immunoSEQ multiplex PCR; TCRdb keeps only in-frame clonotypes and omits some of them. The sample has 25,000 to 35,000 clones; around nine tenths are singletons. V was cut by 1 base and J by 7 bases, with 20 bases left in between. This CDR3 has 17 amino acids. Germline CDR1 and CDR2: LGHNA and YSLEER. The V call is TRBV4-3, the J call TRBJ2-1, with D possibly matching TRBD1 (6 bases). This TCR was sampled from a boy aged 10-17 years in good health and CMV-seronegative. The sequencing sample was made of PBMCs. DNA for the CDR3: TGCGCCAGCAGCCAAGTTCACCAAGGACAGAGAGGGAATGAGCAGTTCTTC. Its translation: CASSQVHQGQRGNEQFF.